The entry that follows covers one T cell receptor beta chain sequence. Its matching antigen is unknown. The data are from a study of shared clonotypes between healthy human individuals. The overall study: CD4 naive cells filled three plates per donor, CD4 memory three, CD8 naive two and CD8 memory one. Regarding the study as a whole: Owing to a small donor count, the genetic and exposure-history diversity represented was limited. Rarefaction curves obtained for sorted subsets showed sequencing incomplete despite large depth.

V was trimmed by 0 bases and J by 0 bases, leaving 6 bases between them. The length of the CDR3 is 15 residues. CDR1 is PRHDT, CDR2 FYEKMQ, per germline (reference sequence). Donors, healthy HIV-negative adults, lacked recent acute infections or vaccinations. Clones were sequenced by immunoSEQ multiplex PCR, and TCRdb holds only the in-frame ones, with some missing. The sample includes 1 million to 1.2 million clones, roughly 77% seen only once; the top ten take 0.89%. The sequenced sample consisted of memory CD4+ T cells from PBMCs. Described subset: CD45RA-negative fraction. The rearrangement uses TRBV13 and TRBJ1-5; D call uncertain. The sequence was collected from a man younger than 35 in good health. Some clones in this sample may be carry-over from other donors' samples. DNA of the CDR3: TGTGCCAGCAGCTTAGGGGGGTTTAGCAATCAGCCCCAGCATTTT. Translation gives CASSLGGFSNQPQHF.